Reported below is one T cell receptor beta chain. The antigen is not known. The sample belongs to a study of radiation and T cells in renal cell carcinoma. Study details: Nephrectomy followed 15 Gy stereotactic body radiation by 4 weeks. Broader study findings: No pretreatment tumor biopsies were available for baseline clonotypes. Top tumor clonotypes rose in blood 2 weeks post-radiation, then contracted.

V was cut by 0 bases and J by 5 bases, with 10 bases left in between. CDR1 is MNHEY, CDR2 SVGAGI, per germline. The CDR3 has 14 amino acids. TCRdb keeps only in-frame clones here, not all; method: immunoSEQ multiplex PCR. Of 120,000 or so clones listed, more than 75% are singletons. Specified time point: blood 2 weeks post-SBRT. Treatment of the sample: 15 Gy SBRT to primary tumor, nephrectomy 4 weeks later. The specimen comprised blood, sampled from a patient whose treatment included radiotherapy and nephrectomy. The origin of this receptor is a woman aged 65 to 85 with renal cell carcinoma. The chain combines TRBV6-5 with TRBJ2-5; no firm D call. CDR3 amino acids: CASSYSKVIETQYF. CDR3 bases: TGTGCCAGCAGTTACTCGAAAGTTATCGAGACCCAGTACTTC.